Sequencing of this T cell receptor (beta chain) was carried out in a study of T-cell memory formation after mild COVID-19. Study observations and caveats: Clones shrinking between day 15 and 85 showed a balanced CD4/CD8 split, and those that grew later tilted toward CD4+.

A remark on this clonotype: The antigen is unknown.

A single record per CDR3 protein comes from TCRdb applying MiXCR to the 5' RACE reads. The data contain hundreds of thousands of distinct CDR3 sequences, 15% to 25% of them singletons. Germline V gene data show CDR1 as SQVTM and CDR2 as ANQGSEA. The CDR3 has 13 residues. The ends lost 6 bases at V and 7 bases at J; junction bases unmatched: 8. The TCR sequence derives from an adult woman who had mild COVID-19 (a few samples of this study predate the infection). Cell type and time point are not known. Sequenced: PBMCs or a T cell subset sorted from them (not recorded which). This sequence joins TRBV29-1 and TRBJ2-1, with 8 bases matching TRBD2. Here the CDR3 reads CSVEGAGVNEQFF. The CDR3 nucleotides are TGCAGCGTGGAGGGAGCGGGGGTTAATGAGCAGTTCTTC.